This TCR beta chain originates from a study of T cell responses to AZD1222 COVID-19 vaccine. In regard to this clone: As yet, its antigen is unknown.

Study-level results: At 160-218 and 743-854, vaccine-associated CD4 TCRs were dominant, and they spanned spike.

Method: immunoSEQ multiplex PCR; TCRdb's copy keeps in-frame clones and lacks some. Here the sample spans more than 75,000 clones, 83% being singletons. Germline CDR1 GTSNPN, CDR2 SVGIG (reference sequence). CDR3 length equals 13 residues. V was shortened by 0 bases and J by 9 bases, with 14 bases between the two germline ends. This receptor was identified in an adult who received the AZD1222 COVID-19 vaccine. This rearrangement joins TRBV30 to TRBJ1-1; D might be TRBD1 (6 bases). The material sequenced was peripheral blood, taken 28 days after the second AZD1222 dose. CDR3 in DNA: TGTGCCTGGAGTGTAATGGGGGGCACCCAAGCTTTCTTT. It encodes CAWSVMGGTQAFF. The variable domain in full, with the rest retrieved from reference TRBV30 and TRBJ1-1, is SQTIHQWPATLVQPVGSPLSLECTVEGTSNPNLYWYRQAAGRGLQLLFYSVGIGQISSEVPQNLSASRPQDRQFILSSKKLLLSDSGFYLCAWSVMGGTQAFFGQGTRLTVV.